Sequencing of this TCR beta chain was carried out in a study of blood T cell repertoires in COVID-19. Overall study: Acute-phase and convalescent COVID-19 samples originated in the United States, Italy and Spain. T cells, B-cell-depleted T cells, or PBMCs supplied cDNA or gDNA.

Germline CDR1 SGHDT, CDR2 YYEEEE. This CDR3 is 15 amino acids long. Trimming took 6 bases from V and 4 from J, leaving 19 bases between them. Some clones are missing from TCRdb's copy, which holds only in-frame ones; the method was immunoSEQ multiplex PCR. The sample contains 100,000 or so clones, around 84% of which appear only once. Sample: peripheral blood. This rearrangement joins TRBV5-6 to TRBJ1-2; no firm D call. The receptor was derived from a woman aged 80 or older with acute or convalescent COVID-19. The CDR3: CASTSVAGAFYGYTF. The CDR3 nucleotides are TGTGCCAGCACCTCCGTGGCGGGCGCTTTCTATGGCTACACCTTC.